Below, one T cell receptor beta chain is given with its context. The entry originates in a study of blood T cell repertoires in COVID-19. At the level of the study: The samples span acute and convalescent COVID-19 from the United States, Italy and Spain. T cells, B-cell-depleted T cells, or PBMCs provided the cDNA or gDNA that served as material.

V was shortened by 1 base and J by 6 bases, with 8 bases between the two germline ends. There are 13 residues in the CDR3. Germline CDR1 is SGHNT and CDR2 is YYREEE (reference sequence). In the original analysis: Counts of nucleated cells, estimated from reference gene primer amplification, were obtained. The repertoire was sequenced with immunoSEQ multiplex PCR; TCRdb's copy has only in-frame clones and lacks some. The DNA was the basis for D and trimming; V, J and clone size are from that table. This table holds tens of thousands of clones, about 87% found once. This chain uses TRBV5-4 with TRBJ2-1; tentatively, D is TRBD2 (5 bases). What was sequenced was peripheral blood. This receptor was taken from an elderly man with active COVID-19. In DNA form, the CDR3 reads TGTGCCAGCAGCTTGACTAGTACCAATGAGCAGTTCTTC. This gives the protein CASSLTSTNEQFF. The whole variable domain, remainder taken from reference TRBV5-4 and TRBJ2-1, is ETGVTQSPTHLIKTRGQQVTLRCSSQSGHNTVSWYQQALGQGPQFIFQYYREEENGRGNFPPRFSGLQFPNYSSELNVNALELDDSALYLCASSLTSTNEQFFGPGTRLTVL.